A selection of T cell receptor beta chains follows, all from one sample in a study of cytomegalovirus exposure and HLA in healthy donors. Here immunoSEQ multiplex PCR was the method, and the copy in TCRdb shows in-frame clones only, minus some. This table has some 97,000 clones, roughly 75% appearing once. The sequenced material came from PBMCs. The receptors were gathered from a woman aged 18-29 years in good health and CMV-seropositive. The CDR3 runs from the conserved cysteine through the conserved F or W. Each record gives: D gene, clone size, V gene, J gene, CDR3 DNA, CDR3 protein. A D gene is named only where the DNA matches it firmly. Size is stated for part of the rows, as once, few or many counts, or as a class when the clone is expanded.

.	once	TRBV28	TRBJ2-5	TGTGCCAGCACCCCCCCCGGAGCTGCCCAGTACTTC	CASTPPGAAQYF
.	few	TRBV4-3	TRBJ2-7	TGCGCCAGCAGCCAAGATGGGCTTTACGAGCAGTACTTC	CASSQDGLYEQYF
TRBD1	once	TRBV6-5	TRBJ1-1	TGTGCCAGCAGAACAGGGGTCGCTGAAGCTTTCTTT	CASRTGVAEAFF
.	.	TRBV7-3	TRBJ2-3	TGTGCCAGCAGGCCCCCGGGACTGAACACAGATACGCAGTATTTT	CASRPPGLNTDTQYF
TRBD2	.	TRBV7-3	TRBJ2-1	TGTGCCAGCAGCTTAGCCCTCGGACTAGCGGGAAGGAATGAGCAGTTCTTC	CASSLALGLAGRNEQFF
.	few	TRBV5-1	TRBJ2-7	TGCGCCAGCAGCCCACAGGGACCGGAGCAGTACTTC	CASSPQGPEQYF
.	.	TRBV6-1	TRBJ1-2	TGTGCCAGCAGTGAAGCGCTAGGTCGGGGGGGAAGCTATGGCTACACCTTC	CASSEALGRGGSYGYTF
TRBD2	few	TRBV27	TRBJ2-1	TGTGCCAGCATCCCTACTAGCGCCAGCTCCTACAATGAGCAGTTCTTC	CASIPTSASSYNEQFF
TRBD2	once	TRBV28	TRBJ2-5	TGTGCCAGCAGCAAAACTAGCGGGAGTCCCCAAGAGACCCAGTACTTC	CASSKTSGSPQETQYF
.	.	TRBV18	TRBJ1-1	TGTGCCAGCTCACCACCCTCCCAGATGAACACTGAAGCTTTCTTT	CASSPPSQMNTEAFF
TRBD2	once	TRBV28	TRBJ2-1	TGTGCCAGCAGTTATCCGGGACTAGCGGGATTAGCTTTGATCGATGAGCAGTTCTTC	CASSYPGLAGLALIDEQFF
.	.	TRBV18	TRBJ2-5	TGTGCCAGCTCACCACCGGGACTCAAAGAGACCCAGTACTTC	CASSPPGLKETQYF
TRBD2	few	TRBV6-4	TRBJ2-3	TGTGCCAGCAGTGAGTCTAGCGGGAGCCCAGATACGCAGTATTTT	CASSESSGSPDTQYF
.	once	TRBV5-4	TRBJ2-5	TGTGCCAGCAGCCGCAACCAACCCCCAGGGGAGACCCAGTACTTC	CASSRNQPPGETQYF
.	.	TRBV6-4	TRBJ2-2	TGTGCCAGCTCCTCCTATACGAACACCGGGGAGCTGTTTTTT	CASSSYTNTGELFF
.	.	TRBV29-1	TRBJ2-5	TGCAGCGTTGTTCGGACAGTCCAAGAGACCCAGTACTTC	CSVVRTVQETQYF
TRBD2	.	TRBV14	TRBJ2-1	TGTGCCAGCAGCCACTCTAGCGGCCACAATGAGCAGTTCTTC	CASSHSSGHNEQFF
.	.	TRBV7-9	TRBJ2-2	TGTGCCAGCAGCCCCCCCAGGGCGAACACCGGGGAGCTGTTTTTT	CASSPPRANTGELFF
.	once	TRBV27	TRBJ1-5	TGTGCCAGCAGTTTAGGGGGAGGGGGGCACCAGCCCCAGCATTTT	CASSLGGGGHQPQHF
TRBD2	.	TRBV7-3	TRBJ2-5	TGTGCCAGCAGCCCCCTAGCGGGAGATCGGGAGACCCAGTACTTC	CASSPLAGDRETQYF
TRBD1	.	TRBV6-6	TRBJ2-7	TGTGCCAGCAGTTACTATTCAGGACAGGGTGGAGGCGAGCAGTACTTC	CASSYYSGQGGGEQYF
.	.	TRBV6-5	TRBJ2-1	TGTGCCAGCAGTTACCCGGGGAATGAGCAGTTCTTC	CASSYPGNEQFF
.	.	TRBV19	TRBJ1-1	TGTGCCAGTACGAACCAGGTCACTGAAGCTTTCTTT	CASTNQVTEAFF
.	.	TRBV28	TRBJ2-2	TGTGCCAGCAGTTCTAGCGCCGGGGAGCTGTTTTTT	CASSSSAGELFF
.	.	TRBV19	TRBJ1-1	TGTGCCAGTAGTAGGTCAGGGAACATGAACACTGAAGCTTTCTTT	CASSRSGNMNTEAFF
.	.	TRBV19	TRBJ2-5	TGTGCCAGTAGTTCCAACAGTCGTACCTGGGAGACCCAGTACTTC	CASSSNSRTWETQYF
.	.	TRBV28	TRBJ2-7	TGTGCCAGCAGCACTGCCGGCGCTCAAGAGAGGGAGCAGTACTTC	CASSTAGAQEREQYF
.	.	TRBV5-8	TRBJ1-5	TGTGCCAGCAGCAGGGGCCTTAGCAATCAGCCCCAGCATTTT	CASSRGLSNQPQHF
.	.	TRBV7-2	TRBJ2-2	TGTGCCAGCAGCTCTTACACCGGGGAGCTGTTTTTT	CASSSYTGELFF
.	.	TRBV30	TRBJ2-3	TGTGCCTGGAGTCCAGGCTCCACAGATACGCAGTATTTT	CAWSPGSTDTQYF
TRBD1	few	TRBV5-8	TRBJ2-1	TGTGCCAGCAGCTTCAGACAGGGGCACAATGAGCAGTTCTTC	CASSFRQGHNEQFF
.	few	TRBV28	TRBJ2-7	TGTGCCAGCGGGGACACCGACAGATTCTACGAGCAGTACTTC	CASGDTDRFYEQYF
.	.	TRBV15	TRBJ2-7	TGTGCCACCAGCTTGACAGTCTCCTACGAGCAGTACTTC	CATSLTVSYEQYF
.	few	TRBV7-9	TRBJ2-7	TGTGCCAGCAGATCCGGACGGGGTTACGAGCAGTACTTC	CASRSGRGYEQYF
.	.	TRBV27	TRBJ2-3	TGTGCCAGCAGTTTATCGGCTGCCACAGATACGCAGTATTTT	CASSLSAATDTQYF
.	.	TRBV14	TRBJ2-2	TGTGCCAGCAGCCAGGCGGATAGGGGGGAGCTGTTTTTT	CASSQADRGELFF
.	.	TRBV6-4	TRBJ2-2	TGTGCCAGCAGTGAAACTAGTTACACCGGGGAGCTGTTTTTT	CASSETSYTGELFF
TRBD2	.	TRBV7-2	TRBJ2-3	TGTGCCAGCAGCCTTGGGACTAGCGGGTTCACAGATACGCAGTATTTT	CASSLGTSGFTDTQYF
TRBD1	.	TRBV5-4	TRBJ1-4	TGTGCCAGCAGCTTATGGCAGGGGGATGAAAAACTGTTTTTT	CASSLWQGDEKLFF
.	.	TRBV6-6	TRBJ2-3	TGTGCCAGCAGTCGGGACTCCCAAGATACGCAGTATTTT	CASSRDSQDTQYF
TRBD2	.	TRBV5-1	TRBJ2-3	TGCGCCAGCAGCTTGGAGGGCGGGAGTGCAGATACGCAGTATTTT	CASSLEGGSADTQYF
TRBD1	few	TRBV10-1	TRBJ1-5	TGCGCCAGGAAGGGGGACAGGGGCAATCAGCCCCAGCATTTT	CARKGDRGNQPQHF
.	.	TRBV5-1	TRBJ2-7	TGCGCCAGCAGCGGGCAGTCCTACGAGCAGTACTTC	CASSGQSYEQYF
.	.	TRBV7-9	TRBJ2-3	TGTGCCAGCAGCTTAGCGAGGGTTACTAGCACAGATACGCAGTATTTT	CASSLARVTSTDTQYF
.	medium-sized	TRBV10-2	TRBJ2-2	TGCGCCAGCGGCACAGCTAGCGTCGGGGAGCTGTTTTTT	CASGTASVGELFF
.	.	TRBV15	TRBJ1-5	TGTGCCACCAGACCGACAGCGTCGATTGGCAATCAGCCCCAGCATTTT	CATRPTASIGNQPQHF
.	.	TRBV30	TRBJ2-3	TGTGCCTGGAGTGCCTCCGGGAGTAGAACAGATACGCAGTATTTT	CAWSASGSRTDTQYF
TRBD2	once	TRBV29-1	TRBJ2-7	TGCAGCGCAGAAAAGCGGGAGTCCCCCTACGAGCAGTACTTC	CSAEKRESPYEQYF
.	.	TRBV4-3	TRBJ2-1	TGCGCCAGCAGCCAAGACAGGGCTAGTGTCAATGAGCAGTTCTTC	CASSQDRASVNEQFF
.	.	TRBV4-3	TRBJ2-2	TGCGCCAGCAGCCAACCCAGGGGTCTAAAAAGTACCGGGGAGCTGTTTTTT	CASSQPRGLKSTGELFF
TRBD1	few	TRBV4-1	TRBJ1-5	TGCGCCAGCAGCCAAGATCAGGGGGTCTTACAGCCCCAGCATTTT	CASSQDQGVLQPQHF
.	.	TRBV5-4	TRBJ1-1	TGTGCCAGCAGTTACGACAGCACTGAAGCTTTCTTT	CASSYDSTEAFF
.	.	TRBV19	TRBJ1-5	TGTGCCAGTAGTATCCAGGGTTCTCTCAATCAGCCCCAGCATTTT	CASSIQGSLNQPQHF
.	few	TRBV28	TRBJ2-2	TGTGCCAGCAGTTTATCTGAGACCGGGGAGCTGTTTTTT	CASSLSETGELFF
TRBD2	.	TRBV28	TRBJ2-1	TGTGCCAGCAGTCCCTCCGGACTAGCGGGAGTCGGAGGGTCCTACAATGAGCAGTTCTTC	CASSPSGLAGVGGSYNEQFF
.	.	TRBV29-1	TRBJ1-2	TGCAGCGTGGGGTTTGACAGCTATGGCTACACCTTC	CSVGFDSYGYTF
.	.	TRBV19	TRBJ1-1	TGTGCCAGTAGTGCACAGGGATGGGTAGCTTTCTTT	CASSAQGWVAFF
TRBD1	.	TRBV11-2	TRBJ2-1	TGTGCCAGCAGCTCCAGGACAGGGCCCTACAATGAGCAGTTCTTC	CASSSRTGPYNEQFF
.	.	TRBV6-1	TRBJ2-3	TGTGCCAGCAGTTCGACTATTAGCACAGATACGCAGTATTTT	CASSSTISTDTQYF